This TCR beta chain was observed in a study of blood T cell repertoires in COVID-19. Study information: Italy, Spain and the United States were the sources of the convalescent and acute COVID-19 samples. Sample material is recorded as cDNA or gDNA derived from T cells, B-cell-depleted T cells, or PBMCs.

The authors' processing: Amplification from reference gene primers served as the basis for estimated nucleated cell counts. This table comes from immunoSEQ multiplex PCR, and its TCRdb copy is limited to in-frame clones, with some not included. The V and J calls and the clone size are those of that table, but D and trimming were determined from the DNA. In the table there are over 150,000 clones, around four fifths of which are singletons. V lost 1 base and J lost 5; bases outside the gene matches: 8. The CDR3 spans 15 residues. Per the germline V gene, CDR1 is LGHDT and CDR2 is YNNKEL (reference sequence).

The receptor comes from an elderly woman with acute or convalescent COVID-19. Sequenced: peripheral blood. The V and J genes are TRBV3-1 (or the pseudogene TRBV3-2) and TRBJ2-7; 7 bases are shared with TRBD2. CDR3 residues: CASSQGGTKTNEQYF. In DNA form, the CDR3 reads TGTGCCAGCAGCCAAGGTGGGACTAAAACCAACGAGCAGTACTTC.